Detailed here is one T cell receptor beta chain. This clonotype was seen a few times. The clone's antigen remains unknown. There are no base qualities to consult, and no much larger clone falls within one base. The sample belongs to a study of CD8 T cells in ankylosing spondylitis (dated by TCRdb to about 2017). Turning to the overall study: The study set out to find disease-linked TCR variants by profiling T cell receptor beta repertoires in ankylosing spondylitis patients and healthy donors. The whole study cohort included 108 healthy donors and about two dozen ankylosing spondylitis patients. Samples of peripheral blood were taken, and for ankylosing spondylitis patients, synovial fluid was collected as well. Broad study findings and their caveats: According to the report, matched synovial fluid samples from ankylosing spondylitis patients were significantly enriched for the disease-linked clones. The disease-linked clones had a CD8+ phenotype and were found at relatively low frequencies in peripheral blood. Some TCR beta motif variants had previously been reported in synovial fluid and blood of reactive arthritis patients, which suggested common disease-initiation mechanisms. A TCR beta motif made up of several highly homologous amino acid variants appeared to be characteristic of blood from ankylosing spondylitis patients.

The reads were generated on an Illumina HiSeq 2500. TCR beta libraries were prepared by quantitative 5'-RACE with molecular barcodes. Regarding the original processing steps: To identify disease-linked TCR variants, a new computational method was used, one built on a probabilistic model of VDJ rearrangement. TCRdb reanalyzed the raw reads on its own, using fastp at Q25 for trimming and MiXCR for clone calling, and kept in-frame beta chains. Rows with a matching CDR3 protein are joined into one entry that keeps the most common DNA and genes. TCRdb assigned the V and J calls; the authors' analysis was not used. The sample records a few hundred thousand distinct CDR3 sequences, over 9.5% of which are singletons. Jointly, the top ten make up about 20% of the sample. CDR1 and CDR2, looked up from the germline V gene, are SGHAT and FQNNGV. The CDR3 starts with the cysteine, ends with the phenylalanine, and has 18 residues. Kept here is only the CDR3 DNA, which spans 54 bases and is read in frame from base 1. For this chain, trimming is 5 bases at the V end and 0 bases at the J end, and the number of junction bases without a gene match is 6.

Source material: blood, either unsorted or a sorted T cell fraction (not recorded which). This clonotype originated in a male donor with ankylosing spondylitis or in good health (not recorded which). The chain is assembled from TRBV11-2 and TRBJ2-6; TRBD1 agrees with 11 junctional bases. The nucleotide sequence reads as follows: TGTGCCAGCAGCCACGGGACAGGGGGACTCTCTGGGGCCAACGTCCTGACTTTC. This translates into CASSHGTGGLSGANVLTF.